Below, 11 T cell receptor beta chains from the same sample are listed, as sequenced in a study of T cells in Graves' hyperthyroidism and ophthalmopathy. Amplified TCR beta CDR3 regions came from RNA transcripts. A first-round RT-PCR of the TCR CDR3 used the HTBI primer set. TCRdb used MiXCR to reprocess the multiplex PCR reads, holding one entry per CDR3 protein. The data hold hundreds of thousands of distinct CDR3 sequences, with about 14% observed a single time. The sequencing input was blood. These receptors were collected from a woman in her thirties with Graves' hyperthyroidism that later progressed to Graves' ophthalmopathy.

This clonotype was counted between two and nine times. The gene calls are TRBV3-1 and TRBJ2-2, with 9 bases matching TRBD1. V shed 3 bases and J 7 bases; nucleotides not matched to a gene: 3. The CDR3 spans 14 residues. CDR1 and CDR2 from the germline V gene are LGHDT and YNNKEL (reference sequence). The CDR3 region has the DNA TGTGCCAGCAGCCAGGACAGGGGTGGCGGGGAGCTGTTTTTT. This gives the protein CASSQDRGGGELFF.

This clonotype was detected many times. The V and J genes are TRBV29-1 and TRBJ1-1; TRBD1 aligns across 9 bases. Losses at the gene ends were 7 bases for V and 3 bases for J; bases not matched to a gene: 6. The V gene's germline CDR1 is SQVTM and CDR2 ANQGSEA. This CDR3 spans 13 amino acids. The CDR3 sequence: CSATGGADTEAFF. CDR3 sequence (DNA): TGCAGCGCAACAGGGGGCGCGGACACTGAAGCTTTCTTT.

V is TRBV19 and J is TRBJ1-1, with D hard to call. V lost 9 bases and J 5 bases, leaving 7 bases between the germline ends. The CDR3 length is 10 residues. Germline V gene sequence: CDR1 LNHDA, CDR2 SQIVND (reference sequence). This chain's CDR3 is CARGSTEAFF. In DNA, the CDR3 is TGTGCCAGGGGGAGTACTGAAGCTTTCTTT. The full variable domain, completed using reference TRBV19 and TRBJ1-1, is DGGITQSPKYLFRKEGQNVTLSCEQNLNHDAMYWYRQDPGQGLRLIYYSQIVNDFQKGDIAEGYSVSREKKESFPLTVTSAQKNPTAFYLCARGSTEAFFGQGTRLTVV.

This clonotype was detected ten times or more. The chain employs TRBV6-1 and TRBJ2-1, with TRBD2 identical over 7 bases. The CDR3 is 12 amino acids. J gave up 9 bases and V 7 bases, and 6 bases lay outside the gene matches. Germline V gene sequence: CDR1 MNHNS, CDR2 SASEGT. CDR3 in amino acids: CASNPWGGEQFF. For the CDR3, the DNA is TGTGCCAGCAACCCTTGGGGGGGTGAGCAGTTCTTC.

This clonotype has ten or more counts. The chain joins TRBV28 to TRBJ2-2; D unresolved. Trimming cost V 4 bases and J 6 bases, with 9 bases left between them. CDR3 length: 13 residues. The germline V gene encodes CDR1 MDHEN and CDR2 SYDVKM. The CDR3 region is CASSSPGAGELFF. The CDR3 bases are TGTGCCAGCAGTTCCCCTGGGGCCGGGGAGCTGTTTTTT. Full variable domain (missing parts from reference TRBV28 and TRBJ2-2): DVKVTQSSRYLVKRTGEKVFLECVQDMDHENMFWYRQDPGLGLRLIYFSYDVKMKEKGDIPEGYSVSREKKERFSLILESASTNQTSMYLCASSSPGAGELFFGEGSRLTVL.

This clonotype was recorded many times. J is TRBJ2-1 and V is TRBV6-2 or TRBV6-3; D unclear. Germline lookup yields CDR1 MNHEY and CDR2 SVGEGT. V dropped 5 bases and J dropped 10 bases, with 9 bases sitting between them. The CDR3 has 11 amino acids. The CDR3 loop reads CASSDAGEQFF. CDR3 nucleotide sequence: TGTGCCAGCAGTGACGCCGGCGAGCAGTTCTTC.

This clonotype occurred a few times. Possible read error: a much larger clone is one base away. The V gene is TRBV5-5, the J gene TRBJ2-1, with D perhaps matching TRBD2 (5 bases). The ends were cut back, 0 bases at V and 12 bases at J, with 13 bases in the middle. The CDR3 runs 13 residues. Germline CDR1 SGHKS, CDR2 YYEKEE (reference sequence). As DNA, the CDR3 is TGTGCCAGCAGCTTGGCCGGTGCGGGTGGGCAGTTCTTC. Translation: CASSLAGAGGQFF.

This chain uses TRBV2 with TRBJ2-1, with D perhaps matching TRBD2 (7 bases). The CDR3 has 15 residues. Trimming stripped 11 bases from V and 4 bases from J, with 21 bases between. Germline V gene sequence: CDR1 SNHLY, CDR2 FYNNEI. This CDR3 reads CAGGASVKTYNEQFF. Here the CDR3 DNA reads TGTGCCGGGGGGGCTAGCGTAAAAACTTACAATGAGCAGTTCTTC.

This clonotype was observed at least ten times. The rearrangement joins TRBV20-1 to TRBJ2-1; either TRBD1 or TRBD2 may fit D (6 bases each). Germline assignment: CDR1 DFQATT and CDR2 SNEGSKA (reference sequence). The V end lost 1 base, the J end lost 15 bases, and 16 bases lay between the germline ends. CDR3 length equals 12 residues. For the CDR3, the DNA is TGCAGTGCTAGAGGGGGGGACACGGCTCGGTTCTTC. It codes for CSARGGDTARFF.

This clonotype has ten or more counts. The CDR3, as DNA: TGTGCCACCAGTGAAGGGCAGGGGGTCGACACCGGGGAGCTGTTTTTT. Amino acid sequence: CATSEGQGVDTGELFF. The chain joins TRBV24-1 to TRBJ2-2; 7 positions match TRBD1. Per the germline V gene, CDR1 is KGHDR and CDR2 is SFDVKD. V was pared by 4 bases and J by 3 bases, with 7 bases of the junction left unmatched. The CDR3 length is 16 residues.

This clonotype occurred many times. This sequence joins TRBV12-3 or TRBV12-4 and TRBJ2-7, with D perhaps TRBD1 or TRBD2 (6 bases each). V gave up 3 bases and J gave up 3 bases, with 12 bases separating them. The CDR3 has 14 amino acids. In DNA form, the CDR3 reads TGTGCCAGCAGTTTGGGACGGGGGCACTACGAGCAGTACTTC. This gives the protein CASSLGRGHYEQYF.